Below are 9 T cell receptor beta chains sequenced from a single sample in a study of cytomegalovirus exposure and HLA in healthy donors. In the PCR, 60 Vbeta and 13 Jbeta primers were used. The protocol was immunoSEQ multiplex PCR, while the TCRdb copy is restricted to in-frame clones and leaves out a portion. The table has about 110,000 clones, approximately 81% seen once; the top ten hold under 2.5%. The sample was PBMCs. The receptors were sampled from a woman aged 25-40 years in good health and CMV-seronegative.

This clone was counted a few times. The CDR3 protein is CAVTSGKNTGELFF. Here the CDR3 DNA reads TGTGCAGTGACTAGCGGGAAGAACACCGGGGAGCTGTTTTTT. The chain combines TRBV19 with TRBJ2-2, with 11 bases lining up with TRBD2. CDR1 is LNHDA, CDR2 SQIVND, per germline (reference sequence). The CDR3 is made up of 14 amino acids.

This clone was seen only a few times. Written as DNA, the CDR3 is TGTGCCAGCAGCTTACTAAACCCAGCTTTCTTT. It translates to CASSLLNPAFF. V and J are TRBV5-8 and TRBJ1-1; D gene unclear. CDR3 length equals 11 residues. V was cut by 2 bases and J by 10 bases, with 9 bases left in between. Germline CDR1 reads SGHTS; CDR2 reads YDEGEE.

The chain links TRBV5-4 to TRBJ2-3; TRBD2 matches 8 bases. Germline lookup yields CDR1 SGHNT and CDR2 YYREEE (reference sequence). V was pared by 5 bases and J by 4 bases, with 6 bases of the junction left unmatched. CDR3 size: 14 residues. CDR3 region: CASRPGLDSDTQYF. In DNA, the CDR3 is TGTGCCAGCAGGCCGGGACTAGACTCAGATACGCAGTATTTT.

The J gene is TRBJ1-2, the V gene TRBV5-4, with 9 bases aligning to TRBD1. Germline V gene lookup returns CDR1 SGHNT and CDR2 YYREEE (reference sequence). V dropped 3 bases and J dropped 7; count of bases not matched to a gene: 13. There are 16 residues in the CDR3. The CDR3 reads CASSSKATTGGGGYTF. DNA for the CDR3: TGTGCCAGCAGCTCGAAGGCCACGACAGGGGGGGGTGGCTACACCTTC.

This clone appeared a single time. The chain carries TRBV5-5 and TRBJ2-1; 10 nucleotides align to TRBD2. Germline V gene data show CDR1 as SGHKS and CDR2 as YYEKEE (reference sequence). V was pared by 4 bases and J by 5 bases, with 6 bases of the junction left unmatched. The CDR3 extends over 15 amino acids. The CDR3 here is CASSTKLAGDNEQFF. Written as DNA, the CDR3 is TGTGCCAGCAGCACGAAGCTAGCGGGAGACAATGAGCAGTTCTTC. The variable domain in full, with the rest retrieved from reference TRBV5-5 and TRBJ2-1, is DAGVTQSPTHLIKTRGQQVTLRCSPISGHKSVSWYQQVLGQGPQFIFQYYEKEERGRGNFPDRFSARQFPNYSSELNVNALLLGDSALYLCASSTKLAGDNEQFFGPGTRLTVL.

The CDR3 region has the DNA TGTGCCAGCAGCCCCAACAATCGGGACAGGGGGCTATACAATGAGCAGTTCTTC. This codes for CASSPNNRDRGLYNEQFF. The rearrangement joins TRBV7-7 to TRBJ2-1; TRBD1 matches at 12 bases. Germline CDR1 and CDR2: SSHAT and FNYEAQ (reference sequence). Trimming cost V 5 bases and J 4 bases; bases outside gene matches: 12. The CDR3 consists of 18 residues.

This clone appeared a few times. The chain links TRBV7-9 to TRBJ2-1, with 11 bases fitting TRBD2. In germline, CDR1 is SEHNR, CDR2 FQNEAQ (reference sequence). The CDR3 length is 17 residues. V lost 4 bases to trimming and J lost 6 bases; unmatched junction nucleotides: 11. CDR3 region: CASSSHRGTSGANEQFF. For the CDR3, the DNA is TGTGCCAGCAGCTCGCACCGGGGGACTAGCGGAGCCAATGAGCAGTTCTTC.

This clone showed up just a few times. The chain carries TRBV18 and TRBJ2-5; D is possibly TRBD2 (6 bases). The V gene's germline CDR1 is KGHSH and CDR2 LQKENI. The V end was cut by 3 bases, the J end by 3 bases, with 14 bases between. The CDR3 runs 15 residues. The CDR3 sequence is CASSPYGGPEETQYF. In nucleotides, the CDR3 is TGTGCCAGCTCACCTTACGGAGGGCCGGAAGAGACCCAGTACTTC.

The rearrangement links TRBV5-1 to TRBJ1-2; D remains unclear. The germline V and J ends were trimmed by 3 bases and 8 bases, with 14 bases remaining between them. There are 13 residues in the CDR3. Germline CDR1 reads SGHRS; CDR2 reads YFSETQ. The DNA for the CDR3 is TGCGCCAGCAGCTCTGCGCGCGGAGGAGGCTACACCTTC. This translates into CASSSARGGGYTF.